This is a list of T cell receptor beta chains from one sample in a study of CD8+CD57+ T cells in acquired aplastic anemia. One entry per CDR3 protein, called by TCRdb with MiXCR from the reads. The sample records around 230,000 distinct CDR3 sequences, approximately 60% being singletons. Sequenced material: sorted CD4+, CD8+, or CD8+CD57+ T cells (not recorded which) from PBMCs. The receptors here all came from a human donor in good health. Each CDR3 is given with its conserved first and last residue. A D gene is named only where the DNA matches it firmly. The size of a clone is reported for some rows only, either as once, few or many, or as a class for expanded clones.

clone_size | j_call | v_call | d_call | cdr3_aa | cdr3_nt
NA | TRBJ1-1 | TRBV7-3 | NA | CASSPPGASNTEASF | TGTGCCAGCAGTCCCCCAGGGGCCTCGAACACTGAAGCTTCCTTT
NA | TRBJ2-7 | TRBV10-2 | NA | CASSESHGSYEQYF | TGCGCCAGCAGTGAGTCGCACGGTTCCTACGAGCAGTACTTC
many | TRBJ1-2 | TRBV6-5 | NA | CASSELLFYGYTF | TGTGCCAGCAGCGAATTGTTGTTCTATGGCTACACCTTC
NA | TRBJ2-3 | TRBV29-1 | NA | CSASYGGGPSDTQYF | TGCAGCGCATCATATGGTGGGGGGCCTTCAGATACGCAGTATTTT
few | TRBJ2-7 | TRBV7-8 | NA | CASSLTQGANEQYF | TGTGCCAGCAGCTTGACTCAGGGCGCCAACGAGCAGTACTTC
NA | TRBJ2-7 | TRBV25-1 | NA | CASSPNRRPSSYEQYF | TGTGCCAGCAGTCCTAACAGAAGACCAAGCTCCTACGAGCAGTACTTC
NA | TRBJ1-4 | TRBV7-2 | NA | CASSSDGGERLFF | TGTGCCAGCAGCTCAGATGGGGGAGAAAGGCTGTTTTTT
NA | TRBJ1-1 | TRBV20-1 | NA | CSASQDGNTEAFF | TGCAGTGCTTCTCAGGACGGGAACACTGAAGCTTTCTTT
many | TRBJ1-5 | TRBV10-1 | NA | CASPRGGRYCSNQPQHF | TGCGCCAGCCCGAGGGGGGGCCGGTACTGTAGCAATCAGCCCCAGCATTTT
few | TRBJ2-1 | TRBV2 | TRBD2 | CASSGTSVNEQFF | TGTGCCAGCAGCGGGACTAGCGTGAATGAGCAGTTCTTC
NA | TRBJ1-1 | TRBV10-1 | NA | CASSPRRDTEAFF | TGCGCCAGCAGCCCTCGCAGGGACACTGAAGCTTTCTTT
many | TRBJ2-7 | TRBV20-1 | NA | CSARASSYEQYF | TGCAGTGCTAGAGCGTCCTCCTACGAGCAGTACTTC
many | TRBJ2-3 | TRBV20-1 | TRBD1 | CSARRDRGSIDTQYF | TGCAGTGCTAGACGGGACAGGGGGTCAATAGATACGCAGTATTTT
NA | TRBJ2-7 | TRBV7-4 | NA | CASSQDRRAHEQYF | TGCGCCAGCAGCCAAGATCGGAGGGCACACGAGCAGTACTTC
many | TRBJ1-4 | TRBV6-5 | NA | CASSPGQGFEKLFF | TGTGCCAGCAGCCCCGGGCAGGGATTCGAAAAACTGTTTTTT
NA | TRBJ1-1 | TRBV7-9 | NA | CASSLGASRAFF | TGTGCCAGCAGCTTAGGCGCCTCCCGTGCTTTCTTT
NA | TRBJ1-4 | TRBV10-3 | NA | CAIRRPSRGEKLFF | TGTGCCATCAGGAGGCCGTCGAGGGGTGAAAAACTGTTTTTT
NA | TRBJ2-3 | TRBV7-2 | NA | CASSLGPGDTQYF | TGTGCCAGCAGCTTAGGCCCAGGGGATACGCAGTATTTT
NA | TRBJ1-6 | TRBV15 | NA | CATSRDPPGGGNSPLHF | TGTGCCACCAGCAGAGATCCGCCAGGCGGGGGCAATTCACCCCTCCACTTT
NA | TRBJ1-2 | TRBV25-1 | NA | CASSEQQALTWYGCTF | TGTGCCAGCAGTGAACAACAGGCCCTCACCTGGTATGGCTGCACCTTC
NA | TRBJ1-6 | TRBV7-9 | NA | CASSHADSPLHF | TGTGCCAGCAGTCACGCGGATTCACCCCTCCACTTT
NA | TRBJ1-2 | TRBV20-1 | NA | CSARDYPENYGYTF | TGCAGTGCTAGAGATTATCCCGAGAACTATGGCTACACCTTC
NA | TRBJ2-5 | TRBV5-4 | TRBD1 | CASSSKGQGRQETQYF | TGTGCCAGCAGCTCAAAAGGACAGGGTCGGCAAGAGACCCAGTACTTC
few | TRBJ2-7 | TRBV29-1 | TRBD2 | CSSYSGGGASEQYF | TGCAGCAGTTACTCAGGCGGGGGGGCCTCCGAGCAGTACTTC
many | TRBJ2-1 | TRBV12-3/TRBV12-4 | NA | CASVGSSPYNEQFF | TGTGCCAGCGTTGGGTCTTCGCCCTACAATGAGCAGTTCTTC
NA | TRBJ2-7 | TRBV7-2 | TRBD2 | CASSLDPSGNYEQYF | TGTGCCAGCAGCTTAGACCCTAGCGGGAATTACGAGCAGTACTTC
NA | TRBJ2-7 | TRBV20-1 | TRBD2 | CSAETSGGYEQYF | TGCAGTGCTGAGACTAGCGGGGGTTACGAGCAGTACTTC
NA | TRBJ1-6 | TRBV19 | TRBD1 | CASSNYGTGQGNSPLHF | TGTGCCAGTAGTAACTACGGCACGGGACAGGGTAATTCACCCCTCCACTTT
NA | TRBJ2-3 | TRBV10-3 | NA | CAISGRETTDTQYF | TGTGCCATCAGTGGACGGGAGACCACAGATACGCAGTATTTT
many | TRBJ1-1 | TRBV29-1 | TRBD1 | CSVGTGEYTEAFF | TGCAGCGTTGGGACAGGGGAGTACACTGAAGCTTTCTTT
NA | TRBJ2-3 | TRBV19 | NA | CASSINGRGGDTQYF | TGTGCCAGTAGTATTAATGGGCGGGGAGGAGATACGCAGTATTTT
NA | TRBJ2-5 | TRBV5-1 | TRBD2 | CASSLTILAGGGETQYF | TGCGCCAGCAGCTTGACAATACTAGCGGGGGGCGGAGAGACCCAGTACTTC
once | TRBJ1-4 | TRBV2 | TRBD1 | CASSFGTGSEKLFF | TGTGCCAGCAGTTTCGGGACAGGGAGTGAAAAACTGTTTTTT
many | TRBJ2-1 | TRBV19 | NA | CASSIDRYNEQFF | TGTGCCAGTAGTATAGACAGGTACAATGAGCAGTTCTTC
many | TRBJ2-1 | TRBV9 | NA | CASSDGEGGRTYNEQFF | TGTGCCAGCAGCGACGGCGAGGGGGGCCGGACCTACAATGAGCAGTTCTTC
NA | TRBJ1-1 | TRBV7-8 | NA | CASSLNVGQGNEAFF | TGTGCCAGCAGCTTAAACGTGGGGCAGGGGAATGAAGCTTTCTTT
NA | TRBJ1-5 | TRBV9 | NA | CASSVGLEDQPQHF | TGTGCCAGCAGCGTAGGGCTCGAGGATCAGCCCCAGCATTTT
NA | TRBJ1-4 | TRBV2 | NA | CASRAFMNEKLFF | TGTGCCAGCAGGGCCTTTATGAATGAAAAACTGTTTTTT
NA | TRBJ2-5 | TRBV29-1 | TRBD2 | CSVASGANQETQYF | TGCAGCGTGGCTAGCGGGGCGAATCAGGAGACCCAGTACTTC
NA | TRBJ2-7 | TRBV2 | NA | CASLGGGGGYEQYF | TGTGCCAGCCTAGGAGGAGGAGGGGGCTACGAGCAGTACTTC
few | TRBJ1-2 | TRBV5-1 | NA | CASSLAGGEGYTF | TGCGCCAGCAGCTTGGCCGGCGGAGAGGGCTACACCTTC
NA | TRBJ2-7 | TRBV7-8 | NA | CASSLAGSPNLYEQYF | TGTGCCAGCAGCTTGGCAGGGTCTCCTAATCTATACGAGCAGTACTTC